Shown below are 15 T cell receptor beta chains from a single sample sequenced in a study of T cells after posttransplantation cyclophosphamide (dated by TCRdb to 2016 to 2017). Libraries were prepared through the immunoSEQ multiplex PCR assay. The table comes from immuneACCESS by way of TCRdb, which keeps in-frame sequences with V and J called. Part of the clones is missing from these tables; in studies checked, under half for an unresolved V gene and the rest for unknown reasons. This sample gives roughly 30,000 clones in total; around 90% of them show up just once. The ten top clones hold under 15% of the sample. Input material: PBMCs. The receptors shown here come from a woman aged 40 to 50 with a blood cancer, CMV-positive, and with a related stem cell donor.

V and J are TRBV7-6 and TRBJ1-2, with a possible D match to TRBD1 (6 bases). V was shortened by 1 base and J by 1 base, with 10 bases between the two germline ends. CDR1 and CDR2 from the germline V gene are SGHVS and FNYEAQ. There are 15 residues in the CDR3. Here the CDR3 reads CASSLEARGNYGYTF. CDR3 nucleotide sequence: TGTGCCAGCAGCTTAGAGGCCAGGGGTAACTATGGCTACACCTTC.

This clone appeared once. The chain is built from TRBV10-1 and TRBJ2-1; a possible D gene is TRBD2 (5 bases). This CDR3 has 16 amino acids. Germline V gene data show CDR1 as WNHNN and CDR2 as SYGVQD (reference sequence). The V and J ends lost 3 bases and 6 bases respectively, with 18 bases between them. The CDR3 here is CASSELDSSRANEQFF. The CDR3 DNA reads TGCGCCAGCAGTGAATTGGACTCCTCGAGGGCCAATGAGCAGTTCTTC.

The V gene is TRBV5-6, the J gene TRBJ2-2; TRBD1 might be the D (6 bases). Germline V gives CDR1 SGHDT, CDR2 YYEEEE. This CDR3 region has 14 residues. The V gene lost 0 bases and the J gene lost 6 bases, with 9 bases spanning the gap. The CDR3 reads CASSLGRGAGELFF. In nucleotides, the CDR3 is TGTGCCAGCAGCTTGGGCAGGGGAGCCGGGGAGCTGTTTTTT.

The chain carries TRBV28 and TRBJ1-2; a possible D gene is TRBD1 (6 bases). The CDR3 consists of 17 residues. Trimming cost V 1 base and J 2 bases, with 17 bases left between them. CDR1 and CDR2 from the germline V gene are MDHEN and SYDVKM. CDR3 coding DNA: TGTGCCAGCAGTTTATCAGGCGGACAGACCTCAAACTATGGCTACACCTTC. As protein: CASSLSGGQTSNYGYTF.

The J gene is TRBJ1-5, the V gene TRBV5-1; 7 positions agree with TRBD1. The CDR3 is 16 amino acids. Germline V lookup: CDR1 SGHRS, CDR2 YFSETQ. Germline trimming cut 4 bases from V and 5 bases from J; bases unmatched to any gene: 12. The CDR3 sequence: CASSVGLTGSDQPQHF. As DNA, the CDR3 is TGCGCCAGCAGCGTCGGCCTGACAGGGAGCGATCAGCCCCAGCATTTT.

The rearrangement joins TRBV5-1 to TRBJ2-2; D perhaps matches TRBD1 (6 bases). The V and J ends lost 4 bases and 2 bases respectively, with 12 bases between them. Germline V gives CDR1 SGHRS, CDR2 YFSETQ. This CDR3 spans 15 amino acids. CDR3 in DNA: TGCGCCAGCAGCAGGGGGACACTTAACACCGGGGAGCTGTTTTTT. This encodes CASSRGTLNTGELFF. The complete variable domain, with remaining parts taken from reference TRBV5-1 and TRBJ2-2, reads KAGVTQTPRYLIKTRGQQVTLSCSPISGHRSVSWYQQTPGQGLQFLFEYFSETQRNKGNFPGRFSGRQFSNSRSEMNVSTLELGDSALYLCASSRGTLNTGELFFGEGSRLTVL.

The chain combines TRBV11-2 with TRBJ1-2, with TRBD1 matching over 9 bases. The CDR3 totals 11 residues. Trimming removed 10 bases from V and 10 bases from J; junction bases left unmatched: 7. The germline CDR1 and CDR2 sequences are SGHAT and FQNNGV. CDR3 in amino acids: CATTGGDDYTF. The CDR3, as DNA: TGTGCCACCACAGGGGGCGACGACTACACCTTC. The variable domain in full, with the rest retrieved from reference TRBV11-2 and TRBJ1-2, is EAGVAQSPRYKIIEKRQSVAFWCNPISGHATLYWYQQILGQGPKLLIQFQNNGVVDDSQLPKDRFSAERLKGVDSTLKIQPAKLEDSAVYLCATTGGDDYTFGSGTRLTVV.

The chain links TRBV4-3 to TRBJ1-1; D might be TRBD1 (5 bases). Germline assignment: CDR1 LGHNA and CDR2 YSLEER. Trimming shortened V by 0 bases and J by 4 bases, and 12 bases separated the two germline ends. The CDR3 loop spans 15 amino acids. The CDR3 is CASSQDGRVTTEAFF. Here the CDR3 DNA reads TGCGCCAGCAGCCAAGACGGCAGGGTTACCACTGAAGCTTTCTTT.

The chain recombines TRBV7-2 with TRBJ1-2; 12 positions agree with TRBD1. The CDR3 covers 17 residues. The germline V gene encodes CDR1 SGHTA and CDR2 FQGNSA. V gave up 1 base and J gave up 6 bases; unmatched junction bases: 9. CDR3 sequence: CASSLGGWGTGGHGYTF. Here the CDR3 DNA reads TGTGCCAGCAGCTTAGGGGGGTGGGGGACAGGGGGCCATGGCTACACCTTC.

The chain carries TRBV29-1 and TRBJ1-1, with 7 bases that match TRBD1. The CDR3 contains 12 residues. Germline lookup yields CDR1 SQVTM and CDR2 ANQGSEA. V lost 7 bases and J lost 1; bases outside the gene matches: 3. This CDR3 is CSARQGNTEAFF. CDR3 bases: TGCAGCGCACGACAGGGGAACACTGAAGCTTTCTTT.

The chain recombines TRBV7-2 with TRBJ2-7; no firm D call. The CDR3 is 13 residues long. Germline CDR1 reads SGHTA; CDR2 reads FQGNSA. With 1 base removed from V and 1 base from J, the gap between germline ends came to 5 bases. The CDR3 reads CASSLGASYEQYF. The DNA of the CDR3 is TGTGCCAGCAGCTTAGGGGCATCCTACGAGCAGTACTTC.

The chain uses TRBV5-6 and TRBJ1-5; 7 bases align to TRBD1. The CDR3 loop spans 16 amino acids. The V gene end was trimmed by 1 base and the J gene end by 4 bases; junction bases not matched to a gene: 8. Per the germline V gene, CDR1 is SGHDT and CDR2 is YYEEEE. CDR3 loop: CASSLMMGQLNQPQHF. The CDR3 DNA follows: TGTGCCAGCAGCTTGATGATGGGACAGCTAAATCAGCCCCAGCATTTT.

The V and J genes are TRBV11-2 and TRBJ1-2; maybe TRBD1 (5 bases). Trimming stripped 0 bases from V and 3 bases from J, with 17 bases between. The CDR3 covers 17 residues. Per germline, CDR1 SGHAT and CDR2 FQNNGV. CDR3 DNA: TGTGCCAGCAGCTTAGACGGGGGAGGGACCGGTGACTATGGCTACACCTTC. Translating gives CASSLDGGGTGDYGYTF.

V usage is TRBV2 and J usage is TRBJ1-1; D is uncertain. In germline, CDR1 is SNHLY, CDR2 FYNNEI. V was pared by 0 bases and J by 7 bases, with 9 bases between. The CDR3 covers 13 residues. CDR3 amino acids: CASSEARQIEAFF. In DNA, the CDR3 is TGTGCCAGCAGTGAAGCGCGGCAGATTGAAGCTTTCTTT.

The V call is TRBV9, the J call TRBJ2-1; 7 nucleotides agree with TRBD2. Germline V gene sequence: CDR1 SGDLS, CDR2 YYNGEE. This CDR3 has 14 residues. V lost 3 bases and J lost 9; bases outside the gene matches: 9. CDR3 DNA: TGTGCCAGCAGCGCCCCCCCGGGAGGACTTGAGCAGTTCTTC. Translation gives CASSAPPGGLEQFF.